The 29 T cell receptor beta chains presented below share a single source sample, sequenced in a study of OX40 agonist ivuxolimab in advanced cancers. TCRdb's copy holds only in-frame clones and misses some; the assay was immunoSEQ multiplex PCR. This table has tens of thousands of clones, about 82% appearing once. The sequencing used CD4+ or CD8+ T cells sorted from blood, collected in a trial of the OX40 agonist ivuxolimab. These receptors originate from an adult with an advanced solid tumor such as melanoma, head and neck, liver or kidney cancer.

The V gene is TRBV27, the J gene TRBJ1-4; a possible D gene is TRBD1 (5 bases). V was trimmed by 8 bases and J by 5 bases, leaving 9 bases between them. Germline-derived CDR1 and CDR2 are MNHEY and SMNVEV (reference sequence). The CDR3 contains 12 residues. The chain's CDR3 is CASARGNEKLFF. DNA for the CDR3: TGTGCCAGCGCAAGGGGAAATGAAAAACTGTTTTTT.

V is TRBV19 and J is TRBJ2-7, with D unclear. The CDR3 length is 15 residues. V was shortened by 5 bases and J by 2 bases, with 16 bases between the two germline ends. Germline V CDR1 and CDR2: LNHDA, SQIVND (reference sequence). Here the CDR3 DNA reads TGTGCCAGTAGTGTAGCAATGTTACTAACCTACGAGCAGTACTTC. Its translation: CASSVAMLLTYEQYF.

This rearrangement joins TRBV30 to TRBJ1-5; TRBD1 aligns across 7 bases. V was clipped by 4 bases and J by 6 bases; unmatched bases: 12. Germline loops: CDR1 GTSNPN, CDR2 SVGIG (reference sequence). This CDR3 spans 15 amino acids. The CDR3 DNA is TGTGCCTGGACAAAGGGACGACAGGGCATTCAGCCCCAGCATTTT. As protein: CAWTKGRQGIQPQHF.

The rearrangement joins TRBV7-9 to TRBJ2-3; no clear D. The CDR3 extends over 14 amino acids. Germline values: CDR1 SEHNR, CDR2 FQNEAQ (reference sequence). V was shortened by 1 base and J by 4 bases, with 9 bases between the two germline ends. The CDR3 spells CASSLGSFADTQYF. The CDR3 region has the DNA TGTGCCAGCAGCTTAGGGTCCTTTGCAGATACGCAGTATTTT.

The CDR3 sequence: CASTPTGANYGYTF. In DNA form, the CDR3 reads TGTGCCAGCACTCCAACAGGGGCTAACTATGGCTACACCTTC. The rearrangement joins TRBV6-5 to TRBJ1-2; 7 bases agree with TRBD1. V lost 7 bases and J lost 0; bases outside the gene matches: 5. The CDR3 contains 14 residues. Germline values: CDR1 MNHEY, CDR2 SVGAGI.

This clone has just one count. The chain is built from TRBV7-9 and TRBJ2-3; 13 bases fit TRBD2. Germline V gene data show CDR1 as SEHNR and CDR2 as FQNEAQ (reference sequence). With 5 bases clipped from V and 2 bases from J, the junction kept 4 bases outside the gene matches. CDR3 size: 16 residues. In nucleotides, the CDR3 is TGTGCCAGCAGCGACGGACTAGCGGGAGCCACAGATACGCAGTATTTT. This encodes CASSDGLAGATDTQYF.

This sequence joins TRBV25-1 and TRBJ1-2, with D uncertain. V lost 4 bases and J 7 bases, leaving 13 bases between the germline ends. Germline loops: CDR1 MGHDK, CDR2 SYGVNS. The CDR3 consists of 13 residues. DNA for the CDR3: TGTGCCAGCAGTGCCCCCACCGGGCTTGGCTACACCTTC. This translates into CASSAPTGLGYTF.

V usage is TRBV9 and J usage is TRBJ2-5, with D hard to call. With 0 bases removed from V and 3 bases from J, the gap between germline ends came to 3 bases. The germline V gene has CDR1 SGDLS and CDR2 YYNGEE. CDR3 length equals 12 residues. The CDR3 here is CASSVVEETQYF. The CDR3 nucleotides are TGTGCCAGCAGCGTAGTGGAAGAGACCCAGTACTTC. Full variable domain (remainder filled in from reference TRBV9 and TRBJ2-5): DSGVTQTPKHLITATGQRVTLRCSPRSGDLSVYWYQQSLDQGLQFLIQYYNGEERAKGNILERFSAQQFPDLHSELNLSSLELGDSALYFCASSVVEETQYFGPGTRLLVL.

This clone came up a few times. This sequence joins TRBV30 and TRBJ1-6; D gene unclear. Germline-derived CDR1 and CDR2 are GTSNPN and SVGIG (reference sequence). This CDR3 region has 13 residues. V was clipped by 2 bases and J by 9 bases, with 11 bases between them. The CDR3 bases are TGTGCCTGGAGTATGGCCGACACTTCACCCCTCCACTTT. This encodes CAWSMADTSPLHF.

This clone was counted a few times. The chain recombines TRBV18 with TRBJ1-1; possible D gene TRBD1, 5 bases. Trimming stripped 2 bases from V and 6 bases from J, with 13 bases between. Germline V gene data show CDR1 as KGHSH and CDR2 as LQKENI. This CDR3 has 14 amino acids. The CDR3, as DNA: TGTGCCAGCTCACCATACGGGGGAGTAGCTGAAGCTTTCTTT. This encodes CASSPYGGVAEAFF.

The chain uses TRBV7-2 and TRBJ2-5; 7 nucleotides line up with TRBD1. The trim removed 5 bases at V and 5 bases at J, leaving 8 bases unmatched. Looked up from germline, CDR1 is SGHTA and CDR2 is FQGNSA. The CDR3 spans 14 residues. The CDR3 DNA sequence: TGTGCCAGCAGCGAGAGGGACAGAAGGGAGACCCAGTACTTC. Protein: CASSERDRRETQYF.

This clone showed up just a few times. V usage is TRBV5-1 and J usage is TRBJ2-3, with no clear D. This CDR3 contains 14 residues. V shed 4 bases and J shed 1 base, with 10 bases lying between them. Germline V CDR1 and CDR2: SGHRS, YFSETQ. This CDR3 is CASSPNARTDTQYF. The CDR3 region has the DNA TGCGCCAGCAGCCCGAACGCGCGCACAGATACGCAGTATTTT.

J is TRBJ2-5 and V is TRBV6-1; 10 nucleotides line up with TRBD1. J was trimmed by 2 bases and V by 6 bases; bases with no gene match: 6. CDR3 length: 15 amino acids. Germline V CDR1 and CDR2: MNHNS, SASEGT. The CDR3 here is CASSSGTGVQETQYF. In nucleotides, the CDR3 is TGTGCCAGCAGCTCCGGGACAGGGGTACAAGAGACCCAGTACTTC.

The chain has TRBV10-3 and TRBJ2-3; unclear D gene. Germline-derived CDR1 and CDR2 are ENHRY and SYGVKD. This CDR3 comprises 13 residues. Trimming stripped 2 bases from V and 1 base from J, with 4 bases between. The CDR3 sequence is CAISEGGTDTQYF. The CDR3 bases are TGTGCCATCAGTGAGGGGGGCACAGATACGCAGTATTTT.

Comments on this clone: A read error may produce the germline difference seen at one junction end. The chain recombines TRBV7-2 with TRBJ2-1, with 8 bases fitting TRBD2. The length of the CDR3 is 16 residues. Germline loops: CDR1 SGHTA, CDR2 FQGNSA. CDR3 sequence (DNA): TGTGCCAGCAGCTTAGGGAGTAGCGGGAACTACAATGGGCAGTTCTTC. This gives the protein CASSLGSSGNYNGQFF.

The rearrangement uses TRBV29-1 and TRBJ2-2; D may be TRBD1 (5 bases). The germline V and J ends were trimmed by 3 bases and 1 base, with 15 bases remaining between them. From germline, CDR1 is SQVTM and CDR2 ANQGSEA. CDR3 size: 16 residues. In nucleotides, the CDR3 is TGCAGCGTTGAGTGGTTGGGCAGGGAGAACACCGGGGAGCTGTTTTTT. Its translation is CSVEWLGRENTGELFF.

In nucleotides, the CDR3 is TGTGCCTGGAGTGTACTGGGGGAAAGGGGCGGGGAGCTGTTTTTT. This gives the protein CAWSVLGERGGELFF. This chain links TRBV30 with TRBJ2-2; D possibly uses TRBD1 or TRBD2 (5 bases each). Germline V gene data show CDR1 as GTSNPN and CDR2 as SVGIG (reference sequence). Trimming removed 0 bases from V and 7 bases from J, with 15 bases in between. The CDR3 loop spans 15 amino acids.

CDR3 nucleotides: TGTGCCAGCAGTTCACCCCCGACAGGCGTCACTGAAGCTTTCTTT. Translating it yields CASSSPPTGVTEAFF. This sequence joins TRBV28 and TRBJ1-1; possibly TRBD1 for D (6 bases). The V gene's germline CDR1 is MDHEN and CDR2 SYDVKM. Trimming cost V 4 bases and J 4 bases, with 16 bases left between them. The CDR3 contains 15 residues.

The chain is built from TRBV7-2 and TRBJ1-2; 11 positions agree with TRBD1. The germline V gene encodes CDR1 SGHTA and CDR2 FQGNSA. This CDR3 region has 14 residues. Trimming cost V 1 base and J 6 bases; bases outside gene matches: 1. The CDR3 spells CASSLGTGGNGYTF. In nucleotides, the CDR3 is TGTGCCAGCAGCTTAGGGACAGGGGGCAATGGCTACACCTTC.

The rearrangement uses TRBV5-1 and TRBJ2-2; tentatively, D is TRBD1 (6 bases). The CDR3 spans 15 residues. Trimming removed 4 bases from V and 1 base from J, with 11 bases in between. From germline, CDR1 is SGHRS and CDR2 YFSETQ. The DNA for the CDR3 is TGCGCCAGCAGCCCAACGACAGGGAACACCGGGGAGCTGTTTTTT. It encodes CASSPTTGNTGELFF.

The gene calls are TRBV11-3 and TRBJ1-1; weak D call: TRBD1 (5 bases). The germline V gene has CDR1 SGHNT and CDR2 YENEEA. Between the trimmed V and J ends, which lost 5 bases and 7 bases, there was a span of 11 bases. CDR3 size: 12 residues. The CDR3 region is CASSRGSGEAFF. The CDR3 DNA is TGTGCCAGCAGCCGGGGGAGTGGTGAAGCTTTCTTT.

The chain joins TRBV5-1 to TRBJ1-1; the D gene is possibly TRBD1 (6 bases). This CDR3 has 15 residues. V shed 4 bases and J shed 4 bases, with 17 bases lying between them. Germline values: CDR1 SGHRS, CDR2 YFSETQ. CDR3: CASSARRQAGTEAFF. The CDR3 coding sequence is TGCGCCAGCAGCGCACGTCGACAGGCTGGCACTGAAGCTTTCTTT.

This chain connects TRBV25-1 to TRBJ2-5; tentative D call: TRBD2 (5 bases). Trimming removed 10 bases at V and 4 bases at J, with 19 bases between. The germline V gene has CDR1 MGHDK and CDR2 SYGVNS. This CDR3 contains 14 residues. CDR3 nucleotides: TGTGCCACCTCTATTGGACTGCTCTCAGAGACCCAGTACTTC. Its translation: CATSIGLLSETQYF.

This chain uses TRBV7-9 with TRBJ1-1, with D possibly matching TRBD1 (5 bases). The CDR3 has 14 amino acids. Germline lookup yields CDR1 SEHNR and CDR2 FQNEAQ (reference sequence). V lost 3 bases and J lost 5, with 13 bases in between. In DNA form, the CDR3 reads TGTGCCAGCAGCTTCCAGGGAATGGGGACTGAAGCTTTCTTT. This translates into CASSFQGMGTEAFF.

V and J are TRBV7-9 and TRBJ2-2; D is unclear. Germline CDR1 SEHNR, CDR2 FQNEAQ (reference sequence). V was pared by 10 bases and J by 8 bases, with 8 bases between. The CDR3 has 10 amino acids. The CDR3 DNA sequence: TGTGCCACATTGACGGGGGAGCTGTTTTTT. Translating it yields CATLTGELFF. Combining the CDR3 with reference TRBV7-9 and TRBJ2-2 gives the whole variable domain DTGVSQNPRHKITKRGQNVTFRCDPISEHNRLYWYRQTLGQGPEFLTYFQNEAQLEKSRLLSDRFSAERPKGSFSTLEIQRTEQGDSAMYLCATLTGELFFGEGSRLTVL.

This sequence joins TRBV5-1 and TRBJ1-1, with D possibly being TRBD1 (5 bases). This CDR3 is built from 17 residues. Looked up from germline, CDR1 is SGHRS and CDR2 is YFSETQ. V was shortened by 1 base and J by 0 bases, with 16 bases between the two germline ends. CDR3 residues: CASSLFAGGLMNTEAFF. Written as DNA, the CDR3 is TGCGCCAGCAGCTTGTTTGCCGGGGGTTTAATGAACACTGAAGCTTTCTTT.

This clone was seen only once. The gene calls are TRBV7-9 and TRBJ2-1; TRBD2 matches at 9 bases. Trimming took 8 bases from V and 6 from J; bases not matched to a gene: 5. The CDR3 totals 13 residues. CDR1 and CDR2 from the germline V gene are SEHNR and FQNEAQ (reference sequence). CDR3 nucleotide sequence: TGTGCCAGCCAGGGCGGGAGGGCCAATGAGCAGTTCTTC. Protein: CASQGGRANEQFF.

This clone was observed a single time. The rearrangement links TRBV7-9 to TRBJ2-7, with D hard to call. The germline V and J ends were trimmed by 3 bases and 4 bases, with 16 bases remaining between them. The germline V gene has CDR1 SEHNR and CDR2 FQNEAQ (reference sequence). The CDR3 is 15 residues long. Here the CDR3 DNA reads TGTGCCAGCAGCTTGGGCCCCTTAGGACCTTACGAGCAGTACTTC. It translates to CASSLGPLGPYEQYF.

The genes are TRBV29-1 and TRBJ1-2; 7 nucleotides line up with TRBD1. The CDR3 consists of 12 residues. J lost 3 bases, V lost 7 bases, and 5 bases had no gene match. Germline V CDR1 and CDR2: SQVTM, ANQGSEA. The CDR3 loop reads CSGDSWDYGYTF. CDR3 coding DNA: TGCAGCGGGGACAGCTGGGACTATGGCTACACCTTC.